Below, 31 T cell receptor beta chains from the same sample are listed, as sequenced in a study of blood T cell repertoires in COVID-19. Data came from immunoSEQ multiplex PCR; TCRdb stores just in-frame clones and leaves some out. The data contain 200,000 to 250,000 clones, around 87% of them singletons. Sequenced input: peripheral blood. Receptors originate from a woman aged 50 to 60 with COVID-19, enrolled during active disease.

This chain joins TRBV11-2 and TRBJ1-1, with D possibly matching TRBD1 (6 bases). The CDR3 consists of 14 residues. Germline-derived CDR1 and CDR2 are SGHAT and FQNNGV. V dropped 2 bases and J dropped 7 bases, with 14 bases sitting between them. CDR3 residues: CASSLNPGRGEAFF. Here the CDR3 DNA reads TGTGCCAGCAGCTTAAACCCTGGCAGGGGTGAAGCTTTCTTT.

The chain links TRBV28 to TRBJ2-7, with 8 bases matching TRBD2. The ends lost 7 bases at V and 3 bases at J; junction bases unmatched: 8. The CDR3 runs 14 residues. CDR1 is MDHEN, CDR2 SYDVKM, per germline. CDR3 in amino acids: CASNRAGADYEQYV. For the CDR3, the DNA is TGTGCCAGCAACCGAGCGGGGGCCGACTACGAGCAGTACGTC.

The chain uses TRBV6-5 and TRBJ1-1; D is undetermined. CDR1 is MNHEY, CDR2 SVGAGI, per germline. The CDR3 totals 13 residues. V was pared by 2 bases and J by 1 base, with 5 bases between. The CDR3 reads CASSYLTNTEAFF. The CDR3 nucleotides are TGTGCCAGCAGTTACCTAACGAACACTGAAGCTTTCTTT.

The rearrangement uses TRBV5-6 and TRBJ2-3; D is perhaps TRBD1 (5 bases). This CDR3 spans 14 amino acids. CDR1 and CDR2 from the germline V gene are SGHDT and YYEEEE. V lost 2 bases and J 4 bases, leaving 11 bases between the germline ends. In DNA form, the CDR3 reads TGTGCCAGCAGCTTCAGGGTAGGAGCAGATACGCAGTATTTT. Its translation: CASSFRVGADTQYF. Full variable domain (remainder filled in from reference TRBV5-6 and TRBJ2-3): DAGVTQSPTHLIKTRGQQVTLRCSPKSGHDTVSWYQQALGQGPQFIFQYYEEEERQRGNFPDRFSGHQFPNYSSELNVNALLLGDSALYLCASSFRVGADTQYFGPGTRLTVL.

V usage is TRBV27 and J usage is TRBJ1-3; D gene ambiguous. CDR3 length equals 13 residues. Looked up from germline, CDR1 is MNHEY and CDR2 is SMNVEV (reference sequence). The ends were cut back, 6 bases at V and 0 bases at J, with 6 bases in the middle. CDR3 DNA sequence: TGTGCCAGCAGCGCGGTCTCTGGAAACACCATATATTTT. It is translated as CASSAVSGNTIYF.

This chain uses TRBV12-5 with TRBJ2-5, with D hard to call. This CDR3 contains 13 residues. Per the germline V gene, CDR1 is LGHNT and CDR2 is FRNRAP. V lost 1 base and J lost 3, with 6 bases in between. Written as DNA, the CDR3 is TGTGCTAGTGGTTTGGCTATAGAAGAGACCCAGTACTTC. Protein product: CASGLAIEETQYF.

The chain carries TRBV12-5 and TRBJ2-2; D is perhaps TRBD2 (7 bases). Trimming removed 7 bases at V and 7 bases at J, with 16 bases between. This CDR3 is 14 amino acids long. Germline assignment: CDR1 LGHNT and CDR2 FRNRAP. CDR3 DNA sequence: TGTGCTAGTGCCATGGGAGGGGGTATCGGGGAGCTGTTTTTT. Protein: CASAMGGGIGELFF. Filled out from reference TRBV12-5 and TRBJ2-2, the complete variable domain reads DARVTQTPRHKVTEMGQEVTMRCQPILGHNTVFWYRQTMMQGLELLAYFRNRAPLDDSGMPKDRFSAEMPDATLATLKIQPSEPRDSAVYFCASAMGGGIGELFFGEGSRLTVL.

The J gene is TRBJ2-3, the V gene TRBV3-1 (or the pseudogene TRBV3-2); tentative D call: TRBD2 (6 bases). Trimming removed 10 bases at V and 6 bases at J, with 14 bases between. This CDR3 has 12 residues. Germline V gene data show CDR1 as LGHDT and CDR2 as YNNKEL (reference sequence). This chain's CDR3 is CATRGLGDTQYF. The CDR3 bases are TGTGCCACCCGGGGGTTGGGGGATACGCAGTATTTT.

The J gene is TRBJ2-1, the V gene TRBV19; a possible D gene is TRBD2 (7 bases). The germline CDR1 and CDR2 sequences are LNHDA and SQIVND (reference sequence). The CDR3 length is 13 residues. Trimming removed 7 bases from V and 8 bases from J, with 15 bases in between. This chain's CDR3 is CASIRSGGYEQFF. CDR3 DNA: TGTGCCAGTATTCGGTCGGGGGGCTATGAGCAGTTCTTC.

The rearrangement links TRBV7-3 to TRBJ2-1; 9 bases line up with TRBD2. Germline V gives CDR1 SGHTA, CDR2 FQGTGA. With 5 bases clipped from V and 8 bases from J, the junction kept 13 bases outside the gene matches. This CDR3 region has 16 residues. The CDR3 nucleotides are TGTGCCAGCAGCCCCCTGGGTGGCGGGGGGGCGGATGAGCAGTTCTTC. Translating gives CASSPLGGGGADEQFF. Supplemented by reference TRBV7-3 and TRBJ2-1, the full variable domain reads GAGVSQTPSNKVTEKGKYVELRCDPISGHTALYWYRQSLGQGPEFLIYFQGTGAADDSGLPNDRFFAVRPEGSVSTLKIQRTERGDSAVYLCASSPLGGGGADEQFFGPGTRLTVL.

The gene calls are TRBV28 and TRBJ2-7; D gene ambiguous. The CDR3 contains 13 residues. Germline values: CDR1 MDHEN, CDR2 SYDVKM. V lost 1 base, J lost 4 bases, and 8 bases lay in between. The CDR3 sequence is CASSLFGGYEQYF. CDR3 DNA sequence: TGTGCCAGCAGTTTATTTGGCGGATACGAGCAGTACTTC.

Note on this clone: The sample carries other DNA sequences with the same CDR3. V and J are TRBV9 and TRBJ2-3; 10 bases agree with TRBD2. CDR3 length: 15 amino acids. Germline V lookup: CDR1 SGDLS, CDR2 YYNGEE. Losses at the gene ends were 3 bases for V and 3 bases for J; bases not matched to a gene: 4. CDR3 coding DNA: TGTGCCAGCAGCGCTAGCGGGGGAGGGACAGATACGCAGTATTTT. Its protein product is CASSASGGGTDTQYF.

V is TRBV30 and J is TRBJ2-7, with a weak D call TRBD1 (6 bases). Germline V gene data show CDR1 as GTSNPN and CDR2 as SVGIG (reference sequence). With 2 bases removed from V and 2 bases from J, the gap between germline ends came to 13 bases. The CDR3 has 14 residues. CDR3: CAWSRPGTPYEQYF. CDR3 in DNA: TGTGCCTGGAGTCGCCCGGGGACACCCTACGAGCAGTACTTC.

The V and J genes are TRBV7-6 and TRBJ1-5; the D gene is possibly TRBD1 (6 bases). V lost 5 bases to trimming and J lost 4 bases, with 21 bases between them. The CDR3 spans 17 residues. Germline CDR1 reads SGHVS; CDR2 reads FNYEAQ. The CDR3 region is CASSTNQSRGGNQPQHF. DNA for the CDR3: TGTGCCAGCAGCACCAACCAAAGTAGGGGGGGGAATCAGCCCCAGCATTTT.

This rearrangement joins TRBV27 to TRBJ1-6; D is unresolved. V was cut by 1 base and J by 7 bases, with 11 bases left in between. The CDR3 is made up of 15 amino acids. Per germline, CDR1 MNHEY and CDR2 SMNVEV (reference sequence). The CDR3, as DNA: TGTGCCAGCAGTTTATGGCGGGATATGAATTCACCCCTCCACTTT. Protein product: CASSLWRDMNSPLHF.

The chain's CDR3 is CATNTGSTGTQYF. The CDR3 nucleotides read TGTGCCACCAACACCGGGTCCACGGGGACCCAGTACTTC. The chain employs TRBV6-5 and TRBJ2-5; no reliable D call. Per the germline V gene, CDR1 is MNHEY and CDR2 is SVGAGI. V gave up 10 bases and J gave up 7 bases, with 19 bases separating them. The CDR3 has 13 residues.

The rearrangement links TRBV5-1 to TRBJ1-6, with D unresolved. Germline V gives CDR1 SGHRS, CDR2 YFSETQ. V was cut by 5 bases and J by 0 bases, with 12 bases left in between. The CDR3 sequence is 16 residues long. The CDR3 DNA follows: TGCGCCAGCAGACCCGGGGAAAGCTCCTATAATTCACCCCTCCACTTT. This sequence encodes CASRPGESSYNSPLHF.

The chain uses TRBV24-1 and TRBJ2-7; 7 bases fit TRBD1. Germline V gene data show CDR1 as KGHDR and CDR2 as SFDVKD. The CDR3 spans 17 residues. Trimming at V came to 4 bases and at J to 0 bases, leaving 11 bases not matched to a gene. The CDR3 loop is CATSDPRGQETSYEQYF. The CDR3 nucleotides read TGTGCCACCAGTGACCCCCGAGGACAGGAAACCTCCTACGAGCAGTACTTC.

This chain links TRBV6-5 with TRBJ2-5; TRBD1 matches at 9 bases. The ends lost 4 bases at V and 5 bases at J; junction bases unmatched: 5. CDR3 length: 14 residues. Germline values: CDR1 MNHEY, CDR2 SVGAGI. The CDR3 reads CASSSGTGTETQYF. The CDR3 DNA follows: TGTGCCAGCAGTTCTGGGACAGGGACGGAGACCCAGTACTTC.

The chain employs TRBV6-6 and TRBJ2-7; possible D gene TRBD2, 5 bases. The CDR3 loop spans 16 amino acids. The V and J ends lost 0 bases and 3 bases respectively, with 15 bases between them. Germline lookup yields CDR1 MNHNY and CDR2 SVGAGI (reference sequence). The CDR3 DNA follows: TGTGCCAGCAGTTACTCCCGAACCATGAGGGACTACGAGCAGTACTTC. This encodes CASSYSRTMRDYEQYF.

The V call is TRBV2, the J call TRBJ1-3; D uncertain. In germline, CDR1 is SNHLY, CDR2 FYNNEI. The CDR3 contains 20 residues. The V and J ends lost 3 bases and 0 bases respectively, with 24 bases between them. The CDR3 region is CASSESSAGPLPDSGNTIYF. CDR3 DNA: TGTGCCAGCAGTGAGTCATCGGCAGGTCCACTTCCCGACTCTGGAAACACCATATATTTT.

The chain is built from TRBV18 and TRBJ1-1, with D unclear. Trimming cost V 4 bases and J 1 base, with 10 bases left between them. The CDR3 spans 14 residues. In germline, CDR1 is KGHSH, CDR2 LQKENI. The CDR3 loop is CASSQEVTNTEAFF. CDR3 nucleotide sequence: TGTGCCAGCTCACAGGAGGTTACGAACACTGAAGCTTTCTTT.

This chain joins TRBV4-1 and TRBJ2-2; 8 nucleotides line up with TRBD1. The CDR3 is 16 amino acids. Germline V gene data show CDR1 as MGHRA and CDR2 as YSYEKL. V shed 2 bases, J shed 0 bases, and the junction held 2 bases outside the gene matches. For the CDR3, the DNA is TGCGCCAGCAGCCAACTGACAGGGGCGAACACCGGGGAGCTGTTTTTT. Its protein product is CASSQLTGANTGELFF.

V is TRBV6-5 and J is TRBJ2-7, with D perhaps matching TRBD2 (5 bases). The CDR3 contains 13 residues. Per germline, CDR1 MNHEY and CDR2 SVGAGI. V lost 4 bases and J 1 base, leaving 8 bases between the germline ends. Here the CDR3 DNA reads TGTGCCAGCAGTTTGGACTTGTCCTACGAGCAGTACTTC. Translation: CASSLDLSYEQYF.

The CDR3 spells CASGKFPGAGELFF. CDR3 nucleotides: TGTGCCAGCGGGAAATTCCCGGGGGCCGGGGAGCTGTTTTTT. V and J are TRBV7-9 and TRBJ2-2; D is perhaps TRBD2 (6 bases). The CDR3 runs to 14 residues. Germline V gene sequence: CDR1 SEHNR, CDR2 FQNEAQ (reference sequence). The ends were cut back, 8 bases at V and 6 bases at J, with 16 bases in the middle.

The rearrangement uses TRBV19 and TRBJ2-4; D call uncertain. The CDR3 has 14 residues. V shed 5 bases and J shed 0 bases, with 8 bases lying between them. CDR1 and CDR2 (germline): LNHDA, SQIVND (reference sequence). CDR3 residues: CASSPILAKNIQYF. CDR3 nucleotide sequence: TGTGCCAGTAGTCCTATTCTAGCCAAAAACATTCAGTACTTC. Using reference TRBV19 and TRBJ2-4 for the parts outside the CDR3, the full variable domain is DGGITQSPKYLFRKEGQNVTLSCEQNLNHDAMYWYRQDPGQGLRLIYYSQIVNDFQKGDIAEGYSVSREKKESFPLTVTSAQKNPTAFYLCASSPILAKNIQYFGAGTRLSVL.

This rearrangement joins TRBV5-1 to TRBJ1-1; the D gene is possibly TRBD1 (6 bases). Germline-derived CDR1 and CDR2 are SGHRS and YFSETQ. The germline V and J ends were trimmed by 0 bases and 3 bases, with 12 bases remaining between them. CDR3 length equals 15 residues. Written as DNA, the CDR3 is TGCGCCAGCAGCTTGGCCAGGGGTGGGGACACTGAAGCTTTCTTT. It yields the protein CASSLARGGDTEAFF.

The chain has TRBV11-3 and TRBJ1-6; 9 bases are shared with TRBD1. V shed 5 bases, J shed 10 bases, and the junction held 6 bases outside the gene matches. CDR1 is SGHNT, CDR2 YENEEA, per germline. This CDR3 is 14 amino acids long. The DNA of the CDR3 is TGTGCCAGCAGCCCCGGACAGGGGTTCTCACCCCTCCACTTT. Translation gives CASSPGQGFSPLHF. The full variable domain, rest sourced from reference TRBV11-3 and TRBJ1-6, is EAGVVQSPRYKIIEKKQPVAFWCNPISGHNTLYWYLQNLGQGPELLIRYENEEAVDDSQLPKDRFSAERLKGVDSTLKIQPAELGDSAVYLCASSPGQGFSPLHFGNGTRLTVT.

This clone came up once. V is TRBV4-1 and J is TRBJ1-4, with D uncertain. Germline CDR1 reads MGHRA; CDR2 reads YSYEKL. CDR3 length: 15 residues. Between the trimmed V and J ends, which lost 6 bases and 10 bases, there was a span of 21 bases. This CDR3 is CASSLDFGPGLKLFF. CDR3 DNA: TGCGCCAGCAGTCTCGATTTTGGACCGGGGTTAAAACTGTTTTTT.

Here the CDR3 DNA reads TGTGCCAGCAGCGTATCGACAGGAACGGGAGAGACCCAGTACTTC. Translated: CASSVSTGTGETQYF. The chain uses TRBV9 and TRBJ2-5, with a tentative D call TRBD1 (6 bases). Trimming cost V 1 base and J 4 bases, with 14 bases left between them. The length of the CDR3 is 15 residues. Germline lookup yields CDR1 SGDLS and CDR2 YYNGEE.

For the CDR3, the DNA is TGTGCCAGCAGTCAACCCGGGACAGGGGTTTACGAGCAGTACTTC. This gives the protein CASSQPGTGVYEQYF. V gene TRBV6-5 combines with J gene TRBJ2-7; 10 nucleotides align to TRBD1. V lost 5 bases, J lost 4 bases, and 8 bases stayed unmatched. The CDR3 length is 15 residues. The germline V gene has CDR1 MNHEY and CDR2 SVGAGI.